This T cell receptor (beta chain) stems from a study of OX40 agonist ivuxolimab in advanced cancers. At the level of the study: Patients enrolled in dose escalation were diagnosed with hepatocellular carcinoma, melanoma, renal cell or head and neck cancer. Prior therapy, whether anti-PD-1, anti-PD-L1 or anti-CTLA-4, was allowed, and more than 35% had some.

Study findings and constraints: Some nonresponders additionally presented with little normalized T-cell clonal expansion. Dosing at 0.1 to 3.0 mg/kg was accompanied by clonal expansion of CD4+ and CD8+ blood T cells by week 6.

For this clone: Antigen specificity is unknown.

The CDR3 covers 12 residues. Trimming left V 4 bases short and J 7 bases short, with 10 bases between. Germline lookup yields CDR1 SGHNT and CDR2 YYREEE (reference sequence). TCRdb's table, derived via immunoSEQ multiplex PCR, lists solely in-frame clones and lacks some. The table records roughly 13,000 clones, more than 70% of them present only once. This TCR derives from an adult with an advanced solid tumor such as melanoma, head and neck, liver or kidney cancer. The gene calls are TRBV5-4 and TRBJ2-3; D perhaps matches TRBD1 (6 bases). The source material was CD4+ or CD8+ T cells sorted from blood, sampled in a trial of the OX40 agonist ivuxolimab. CDR3 amino acids: CASSPQGNTQYF. The CDR3 nucleotides read TGTGCCAGCAGCCCGCAGGGGAATACGCAGTATTTT.